Below, one T cell receptor (beta chain) is given with its context. The data are from a study of immune heterogeneity within non-small cell lung tumors. Bulk tumor genomic DNA (around 600 ng per sample) served as template. Biopsies that were spaced far apart were taken, several per primary tumor, during surgery. Curative surgical treatment was performed in patients who had newly diagnosed, untreated non-small cell lung cancer. Using 32 V and 13 J primers, multiplex PCR amplified TCR beta CDR3. TCRdb re-called the multiplex PCR reads through MiXCR, storing one row per CDR3 protein. The sample contains 10,000 to 13,000 distinct CDR3 sequences, 25% to 30% of which appear only once. This CDR3 region has 16 residues. Unmatched junction bases numbered 5, after V lost 1 base and J lost 4 bases. Germline V gene lookup returns CDR1 SGHVS and CDR2 FQNEAQ.

Sequencing was done on a sample of lung tumor tissue. The sequence derives from a woman in her fifties or sixties with non-small cell lung cancer. The V and J genes are TRBV7-8 and TRBJ2-1; 9 bases agree with TRBD2. Here the CDR3 reads CASSLVVAGAYNEQFF. CDR3 nucleotide sequence: TGTGCCAGCAGCTTAGTCGTAGCGGGAGCTTACAATGAGCAGTTCTTC.